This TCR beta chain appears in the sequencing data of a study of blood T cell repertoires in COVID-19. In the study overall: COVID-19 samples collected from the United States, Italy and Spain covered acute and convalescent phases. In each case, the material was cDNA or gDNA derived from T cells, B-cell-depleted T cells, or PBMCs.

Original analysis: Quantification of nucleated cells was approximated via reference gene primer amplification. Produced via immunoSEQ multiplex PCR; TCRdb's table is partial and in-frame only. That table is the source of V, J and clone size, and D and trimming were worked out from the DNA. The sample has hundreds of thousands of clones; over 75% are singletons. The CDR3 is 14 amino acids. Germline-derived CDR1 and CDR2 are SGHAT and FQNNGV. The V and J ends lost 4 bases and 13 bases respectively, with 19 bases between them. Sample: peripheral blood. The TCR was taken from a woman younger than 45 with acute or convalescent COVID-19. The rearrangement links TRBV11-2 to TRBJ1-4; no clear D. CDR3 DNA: TGTGCCAGCAGCTCCGCGATCTCAGGAGGTAGACTGTTTTTT. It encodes CASSSAISGGRLFF.